Listed here are 15 T cell receptor beta chains from one sample, sequenced in a study of human T cells and chemical hapten exposure. TCRdb reanalysed the RACE reads using MiXCR and keeps one entry per CDR3 protein. The repertoire holds roughly 250,000 distinct CDR3 sequences, approximately 8.6% seen once, with 2.3% in the top ten. Described time point: pre-sensitization, week 0. Treatment reported: therapeutic diphenylcyclopropenone sensitization with weekly scalp DPC. The specimen was whole blood, collected in connection with sensitization to the hapten diphenylcyclopropenone (DPC). The receptors were sampled from a woman in her thirties or forties with alopecia areata. Some clones in this sample may be carry-over from other donors' samples.

As regards this clonotype: Since the CDR3 does not end with the conserved phenylalanine or tryptophan, this likely comes from a read error. This chain uses TRBV12-3 or TRBV12-4 with TRBJ2-1; unclear D gene. V shed 5 bases and J shed 13 bases, with 21 bases lying between them. There are 14 residues in the CDR3. For the CDR3, the DNA is TGTGCCAGCAGTGCCTACTCACAAGGGCCTAACCAGTTCTCC. It is translated as CASSAYSQGPNQFS.

This clonotype was counted between two and nine times. CDR3 protein: CASSVEGSRVDTQYF. The CDR3 region has the DNA TGTGCCAGCAGCGTAGAGGGCTCCCGGGTAGATACGCAGTATTTT. V usage is TRBV9 and J usage is TRBJ2-3, with D unresolved. CDR3 size: 15 residues. The germline V and J ends were trimmed by 0 bases and 5 bases, with 13 bases remaining between them. Germline lookup yields CDR1 SGDLS and CDR2 YYNGEE.

This clonotype was counted between two and nine times. The V call is TRBV5-5, the J call TRBJ1-2, with 7 nucleotides matching TRBD1. Germline V gene lookup returns CDR1 SGHKS and CDR2 YYEKEE (reference sequence). CDR3 size: 15 residues. J lost 4 bases, V lost 0 bases, and 6 bases had no gene match. The CDR3 here is CASSLGGGAGYGYTF. CDR3 sequence (DNA): TGTGCCAGCAGCTTGGGAGGGGGCGCTGGCTATGGCTACACCTTC.

This clonotype was counted a few times. The rearrangement links TRBV7-8 to TRBJ2-3; D might be TRBD2 (6 bases). CDR3 size: 14 residues. Germline V gene lookup returns CDR1 SGHVS and CDR2 FQNEAQ. Trimming removed 7 bases at V and 4 bases at J, with 15 bases between. CDR3 in amino acids: CASTPGGNSDTQYF. The CDR3 nucleotides read TGTGCCAGCACCCCCGGAGGGAATTCAGATACGCAGTATTTT.

This clonotype was detected ten times or more. This chain links TRBV20-1 with TRBJ1-2, with 9 bases aligning to TRBD1. Germline assignment: CDR1 DFQATT and CDR2 SNEGSKA (reference sequence). This CDR3 spans 15 amino acids. J gave up 4 bases and V 0 bases, and 6 bases lay outside the gene matches. The CDR3 DNA is TGCAGTGCTAGAGATTGGACAGGGGCCCTCTATGGCTACACCTTC. Encoded protein: CSARDWTGALYGYTF.

V and J are TRBV7-9 and TRBJ2-6; possible D gene TRBD1, 6 bases. Germline CDR1 reads SEHNR; CDR2 reads FQNEAQ (reference sequence). V lost 4 bases, J lost 4 bases, and 11 bases lay in between. The CDR3 runs to 15 residues. CDR3 nucleotides: TGTGCCAGCAGCTCTACAGGGCCCGGGGCCAACGTCCTGACTTTC. Protein sequence: CASSSTGPGANVLTF. Drawing the rest from reference TRBV7-9 and TRBJ2-6, the complete variable domain is DTGVSQNPRHKITKRGQNVTFRCDPISEHNRLYWYRQTLGQGPEFLTYFQNEAQLEKSRLLSDRFSAERPKGSFSTLEIQRTEQGDSAMYLCASSSTGPGANVLTFGAGSRLTVL.

This chain uses TRBV4-2 with TRBJ1-5; maybe TRBD1 (6 bases). V was pared by 0 bases and J by 1 base, with 10 bases between. In germline, CDR1 is LGHNA, CDR2 YNFKEQ. The CDR3 runs to 16 residues. The CDR3 reads CASSQDSGASNQPQHF. CDR3 DNA: TGTGCCAGCAGCCAAGATTCAGGGGCGAGCAATCAGCCCCAGCATTTT.

The chain links TRBV7-9 to TRBJ2-6; 7 bases align to TRBD1. Germline V gene data show CDR1 as SEHNR and CDR2 as FQNEAQ (reference sequence). The CDR3 consists of 16 residues. With 5 bases clipped from V and 5 bases from J, the junction kept 9 bases outside the gene matches. Here the CDR3 DNA reads TGTGCCAGCAGCCGTTACAGGGGCGACTGGGCCAACGTCCTGACTTTC. Translation gives CASSRYRGDWANVLTF.

This clonotype has ten or more counts. The chain carries TRBV6-2 or TRBV6-3 and TRBJ2-7, with D unresolved. The CDR3 has 13 residues. The V gene lost 2 bases and the J gene lost 1 base, with 6 bases spanning the gap. From germline, CDR1 is MNHEY and CDR2 SVGEGT. DNA for the CDR3: TGTGCCAGCAGTTACACGGTTTCCTACGAGCAGTACTTC. Residues: CASSYTVSYEQYF.

The table lists this clonotype with a few counts. V and J are TRBV6-2 or TRBV6-3 and TRBJ2-7, with D perhaps TRBD1 (5 bases). With 0 bases removed from V and 0 bases from J, the gap between germline ends came to 9 bases. CDR1 is MNHEY and CDR2 is SVGEGT in the germline V gene. CDR3 length equals 15 residues. The CDR3 spells CASSYSGHSSYEQYF. The CDR3, as DNA: TGTGCCAGCAGTTACTCTGGACACAGCTCCTACGAGCAGTACTTC.

This clonotype was seen more than once but under ten times. The chain combines TRBV7-9 with TRBJ1-5; tentatively, D is TRBD1 (6 bases). This CDR3 is built from 15 residues. The V and J ends lost 5 bases and 5 bases respectively, with 16 bases between them. The germline V gene has CDR1 SEHNR and CDR2 FQNEAQ (reference sequence). The CDR3 here is CASSQGGWMDQPQHF. The CDR3 DNA follows: TGTGCCAGCAGCCAAGGGGGTTGGATGGATCAGCCCCAGCATTTT.

This clonotype appeared many times. The chain has TRBV20-1 and TRBJ2-7; a possible D gene is TRBD1 (5 bases). Germline V gene data show CDR1 as DFQATT and CDR2 as SNEGSKA (reference sequence). The V end was cut by 2 bases, the J end by 4 bases, with 9 bases between. The CDR3 totals 12 residues. CDR3 residues: CSARRTKYEQYF. In DNA, the CDR3 is TGCAGTGCTAGACGGACAAAATACGAGCAGTACTTC.

In its sample, this clonotype was seen a few times. The chain has TRBV7-9 and TRBJ2-5; D is unresolved. The CDR3 spans 12 residues. Germline CDR1 is SEHNR and CDR2 is FQNEAQ (reference sequence). Trimming took off 5 bases at V and 7 bases at J, with 11 bases between the two ends. The CDR3 DNA follows: TGTGCCAGCAGCCCCCTTACCGGGACCCAGTACTTC. Translation: CASSPLTGTQYF.

This clonotype was found many times. The chain carries TRBV2 and TRBJ2-5; D not resolved. The length of the CDR3 is 14 residues. V was pared by 2 bases and J by 1 base, with 8 bases between. Germline CDR1 reads SNHLY; CDR2 reads FYNNEI. CDR3 DNA sequence: TGTGCCAGCAGTGAAACCCGGTCCCAAGAGACCCAGTACTTC. Translation: CASSETRSQETQYF.

J is TRBJ2-5 and V is TRBV29-1, with D tentatively TRBD2 (5 bases). V lost 3 bases, J lost 0 bases, and 14 bases lay in between. The germline CDR1 and CDR2 sequences are SQVTM and ANQGSEA. The length of the CDR3 is 15 residues. CDR3 protein: CSVELGRRYQETQYF. For the CDR3, the DNA is TGCAGCGTTGAGCTTGGCAGGAGGTACCAAGAGACCCAGTACTTC.